This passage covers 12 T cell receptor beta chains from one sample sequenced in a study of blood T cell repertoires in COVID-19. Profiled with immunoSEQ multiplex PCR; TCRdb holds only in-frame clones, not every one. Among roughly 120,000 clones listed, around 90% were seen once. Specimen: peripheral blood. These receptors originate from a man aged 45-60 years with active COVID-19.

The genes are TRBV7-9 and TRBJ2-2; TRBD1 matches at 12 bases. The ends lost 5 bases at V and 6 bases at J; junction bases unmatched: 7. Per germline, CDR1 SEHNR and CDR2 FQNEAQ (reference sequence). This CDR3 contains 16 residues. This CDR3 is CASSPGQGAHPGELFF. DNA of the CDR3: TGTGCCAGCAGCCCGGGACAGGGGGCGCATCCCGGGGAGCTGTTTTTT.

The chain has TRBV27 and TRBJ1-2; the D gene is possibly TRBD1 (5 bases). This CDR3 comprises 16 residues. V gave up 5 bases and J gave up 2 bases, with 18 bases separating them. Germline values: CDR1 MNHEY, CDR2 SMNVEV (reference sequence). The CDR3 sequence is CASSPSPRAGNYGYTF. The CDR3 DNA reads as TGTGCCAGCAGTCCCTCTCCCAGGGCAGGGAACTATGGCTACACCTTC.

This clone was seen once. CDR3 DNA: TGTGCCACCAGCCGGACTGGCGGGACGCGGACAGATACGCAGTATTTT. It translates to CATSRTGGTRTDTQYF. The J gene is TRBJ2-3, the V gene TRBV15, with D possibly being TRBD2 (6 bases). V was shortened by 5 bases and J by 3 bases, with 18 bases between the two germline ends. The CDR3 totals 16 residues. From germline, CDR1 is LNHNV and CDR2 YYDKDF (reference sequence).

The rearrangement links TRBV7-3 to TRBJ1-6; 7 bases are a match to TRBD1. The CDR3 runs to 14 residues. Unmatched junction bases numbered 5, after V lost 5 bases and J lost 7 bases. CDR1 and CDR2 (germline): SGHTA, FQGTGA. The DNA of the CDR3 is TGTGCCAGCAGCCCTGGGACAGCCAATTCACCCCTCCACTTT. Translating it yields CASSPGTANSPLHF. The whole variable domain, remainder taken from reference TRBV7-3 and TRBJ1-6, is GAGVSQTPSNKVTEKGKYVELRCDPISGHTALYWYRQSLGQGPEFLIYFQGTGAADDSGLPNDRFFAVRPEGSVSTLKIQRTERGDSAVYLCASSPGTANSPLHFGNGTRLTVT.

CDR3 bases: TGTGCCAGCAGTGAAGCGGGACAATCGGGCTACGAGCAGTACGTC. This encodes CASSEAGQSGYEQYV. The chain is built from TRBV2 and TRBJ2-7; the D gene is possibly TRBD1 (6 bases). Germline assignment: CDR1 SNHLY and CDR2 FYNNEI. CDR3 length: 15 amino acids. Trimming shortened V by 0 bases and J by 3 bases, and 12 bases separated the two germline ends.

The chain employs TRBV18 and TRBJ2-3; D might be TRBD1 (5 bases). This CDR3 region has 13 residues. The V and J ends lost 2 bases and 3 bases respectively, with 6 bases between them. CDR1 KGHSH and CDR2 LQKENI come from the germline V gene. Here the CDR3 reads CASSPRGTDTQYF. The CDR3 DNA is TGTGCCAGCTCACCAAGGGGTACAGATACGCAGTATTTT.

The V call is TRBV5-1, the J call TRBJ2-5; 10 positions match TRBD2. Germline assignment: CDR1 SGHRS and CDR2 YFSETQ. CDR3 length: 14 amino acids. Unmatched junction bases numbered 1, after V lost 4 bases and J lost 1 base. CDR3 in DNA: TGCGCCAGCAGCGTAGCGGGGGGCCAAGAGACCCAGTACTTC. It is translated as CASSVAGGQETQYF.

The V and J genes are TRBV7-2 and TRBJ2-1; maybe TRBD1 (5 bases). The V end was cut by 1 base, the J end by 2 bases, with 15 bases between. CDR3 length: 17 amino acids. The V gene's germline CDR1 is SGHTA and CDR2 FQGNSA. This chain's CDR3 is CASSLEGVQFAYNEQFF. The CDR3 DNA is TGTGCCAGCAGCTTAGAAGGGGTACAATTTGCCTACAATGAGCAGTTCTTC.

The chain is built from TRBV10-3 and TRBJ2-3; 10 bases agree with TRBD1. V dropped 11 bases and J dropped 3; count of bases not matched to a gene: 11. The CDR3 is 15 residues long. Germline V lookup: CDR1 ENHRY, CDR2 SYGVKD. DNA for the CDR3: TGTGCCGGCGCCCCGGGACAGGGGAAGACAGATACGCAGTATTTT. It yields the protein CAGAPGQGKTDTQYF.

This rearrangement joins TRBV11-3 to TRBJ2-5; 7 bases are a match to TRBD2. Germline loops: CDR1 SGHNT, CDR2 YENEEA. The V and J ends lost 1 base and 5 bases, in that order; junction bases with no gene match: 4. The CDR3 spans 14 residues. DNA for the CDR3: TGTGCCAGCAGCTTAGGCGGGAGTAGGGAGACCCAGTACTTC. Protein product: CASSLGGSRETQYF.

A note on this clone: Its ends do not fully match the called genes, so a read error is possible. V gene TRBV12-3 or TRBV12-4 combines with J gene TRBJ2-1; D might be TRBD2 (5 bases). The CDR3 runs to 13 residues. In nucleotides, the CDR3 is TGTGCCAGCAGGTTAGAGGACTTGGGTGAGCAGTTCTTC. It codes for CASRLEDLGEQFF.

This clone was seen only a few times. The rearrangement uses TRBV5-6 and TRBJ2-7; 10 nucleotides align to TRBD1. From germline, CDR1 is SGHDT and CDR2 YYEEEE. V shed 3 bases, J shed 3 bases, and the junction held 6 bases outside the gene matches. The CDR3 consists of 15 residues. CDR3 bases: TGTGCCAGCAGCTGGCCGGGACAGGGGATCTACGAGCAGTACTTC. Its translation: CASSWPGQGIYEQYF. Drawing the rest from reference TRBV5-6 and TRBJ2-7, the complete variable domain is DAGVTQSPTHLIKTRGQQVTLRCSPKSGHDTVSWYQQALGQGPQFIFQYYEEEERQRGNFPDRFSGHQFPNYSSELNVNALLLGDSALYLCASSWPGQGIYEQYFGPGTRLTVT.